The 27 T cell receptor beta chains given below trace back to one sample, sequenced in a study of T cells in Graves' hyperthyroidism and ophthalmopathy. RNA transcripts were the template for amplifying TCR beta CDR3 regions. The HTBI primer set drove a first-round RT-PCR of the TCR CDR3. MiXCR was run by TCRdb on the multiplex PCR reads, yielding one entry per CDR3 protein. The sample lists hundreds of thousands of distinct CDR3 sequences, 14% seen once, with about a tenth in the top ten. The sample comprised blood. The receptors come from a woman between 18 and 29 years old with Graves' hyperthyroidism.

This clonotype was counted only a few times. This CDR3 reads CSARNLGVGDGYTF. CDR3 DNA: TGCAGTGCTAGAAACCTGGGGGTCGGAGACGGCTACACCTTC. This chain uses TRBV20-1 with TRBJ1-2, with D maybe TRBD1 (5 bases). Trimming shortened V by 2 bases and J by 8 bases, and 18 bases separated the two germline ends. The CDR3 runs to 14 residues. The germline V gene has CDR1 DFQATT and CDR2 SNEGSKA (reference sequence).

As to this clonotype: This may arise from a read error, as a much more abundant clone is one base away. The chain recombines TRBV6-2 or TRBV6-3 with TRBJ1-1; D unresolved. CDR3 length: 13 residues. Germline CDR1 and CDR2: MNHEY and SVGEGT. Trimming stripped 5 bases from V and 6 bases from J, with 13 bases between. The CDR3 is CASSANTSAEAFF. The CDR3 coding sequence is TGTGCCAGCAGTGCCAACACCTCCGCTGAAGCTTTCTTT.

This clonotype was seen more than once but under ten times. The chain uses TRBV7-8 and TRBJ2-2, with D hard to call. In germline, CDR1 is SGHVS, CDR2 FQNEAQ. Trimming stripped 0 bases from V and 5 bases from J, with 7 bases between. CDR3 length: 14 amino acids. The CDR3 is CASSLAKWTGELFF. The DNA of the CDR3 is TGTGCCAGCAGCTTAGCGAAATGGACCGGGGAGCTGTTTTTT.

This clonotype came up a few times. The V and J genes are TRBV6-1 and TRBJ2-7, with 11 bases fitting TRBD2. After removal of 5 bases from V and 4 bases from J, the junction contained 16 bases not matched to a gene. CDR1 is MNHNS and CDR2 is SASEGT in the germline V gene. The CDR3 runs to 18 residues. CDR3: CASSYRLAGPTSLYEQYF. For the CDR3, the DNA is TGTGCCAGCAGTTATAGACTAGCGGGACCCACCTCGCTTTACGAGCAGTACTTC.

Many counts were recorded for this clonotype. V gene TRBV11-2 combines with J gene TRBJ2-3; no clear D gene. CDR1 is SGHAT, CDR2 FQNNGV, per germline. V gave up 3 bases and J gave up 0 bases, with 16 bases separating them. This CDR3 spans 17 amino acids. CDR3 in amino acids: CASSFHLTPPSTDTQYF. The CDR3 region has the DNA TGTGCCAGCAGCTTCCACCTGACACCTCCTAGCACAGATACGCAGTATTTT.

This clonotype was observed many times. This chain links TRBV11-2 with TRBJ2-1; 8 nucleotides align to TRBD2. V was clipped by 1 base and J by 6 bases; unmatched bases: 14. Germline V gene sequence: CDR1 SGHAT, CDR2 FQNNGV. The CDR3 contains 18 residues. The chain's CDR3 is CASSLVRRGSGRSNEQFF. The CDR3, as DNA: TGTGCCAGCAGCTTAGTTCGTCGGGGAAGCGGGAGATCCAATGAGCAGTTCTTC.

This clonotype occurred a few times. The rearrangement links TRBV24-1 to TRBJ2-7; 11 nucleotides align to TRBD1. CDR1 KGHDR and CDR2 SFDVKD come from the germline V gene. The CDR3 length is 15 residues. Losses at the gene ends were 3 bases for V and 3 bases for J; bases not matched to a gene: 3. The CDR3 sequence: CATSDAGTGGYEQYF. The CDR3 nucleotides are TGTGCCACCAGTGATGCCGGGACAGGGGGCTACGAGCAGTACTTC.

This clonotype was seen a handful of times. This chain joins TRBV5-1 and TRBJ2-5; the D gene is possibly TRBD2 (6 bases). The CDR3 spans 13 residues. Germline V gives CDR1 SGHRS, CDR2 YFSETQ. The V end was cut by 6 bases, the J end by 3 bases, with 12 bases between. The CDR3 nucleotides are TGCGCCAGCATGGTAGCGGCGGAAGAGACCCAGTACTTC. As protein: CASMVAAEETQYF.

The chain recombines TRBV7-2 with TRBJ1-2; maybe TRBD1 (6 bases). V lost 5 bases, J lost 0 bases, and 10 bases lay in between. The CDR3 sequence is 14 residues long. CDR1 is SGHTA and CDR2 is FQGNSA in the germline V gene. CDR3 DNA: TGTGCCAGCAGCAAAGGGGGTCCTAACTATGGCTACACCTTC. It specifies CASSKGGPNYGYTF.

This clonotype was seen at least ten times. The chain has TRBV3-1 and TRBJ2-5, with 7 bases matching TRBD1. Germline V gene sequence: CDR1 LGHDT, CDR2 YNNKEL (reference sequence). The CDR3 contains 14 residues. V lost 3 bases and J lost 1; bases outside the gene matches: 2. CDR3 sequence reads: CASSQGQFQETQYF. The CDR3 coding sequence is TGTGCCAGCAGCCAGGGACAGTTCCAAGAGACCCAGTACTTC.

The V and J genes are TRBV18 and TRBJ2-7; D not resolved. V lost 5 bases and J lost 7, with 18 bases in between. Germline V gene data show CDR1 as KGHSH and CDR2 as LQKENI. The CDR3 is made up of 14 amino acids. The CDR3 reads CASSTKMKLGEQYF. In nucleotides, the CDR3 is TGTGCCAGCTCAACCAAGATGAAGTTGGGGGAGCAGTACTTC. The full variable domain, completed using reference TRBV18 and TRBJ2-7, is NAGVMQNPRHLVRRRGQEARLRCSPMKGHSHVYWYRQLPEEGLKFMVYLQKENIIDESGMPKERFSAEFPKEGPSILRIQQVVRGDSAAYFCASSTKMKLGEQYFGPGTRLTVT.

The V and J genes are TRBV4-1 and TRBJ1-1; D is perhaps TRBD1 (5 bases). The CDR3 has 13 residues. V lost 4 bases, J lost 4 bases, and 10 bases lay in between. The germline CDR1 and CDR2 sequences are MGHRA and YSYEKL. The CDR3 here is CASSRWGTTEAFF. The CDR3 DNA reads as TGCGCCAGCAGCCGGTGGGGGACCACTGAAGCTTTCTTT.

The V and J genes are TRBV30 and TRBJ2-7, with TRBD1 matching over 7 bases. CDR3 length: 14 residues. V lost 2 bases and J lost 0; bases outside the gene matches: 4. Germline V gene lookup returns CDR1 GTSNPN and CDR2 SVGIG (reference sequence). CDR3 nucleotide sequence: TGTGCCTGGAGTAGGGACAGACGCTCCTACGAGCAGTACTTC. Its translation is CAWSRDRRSYEQYF.

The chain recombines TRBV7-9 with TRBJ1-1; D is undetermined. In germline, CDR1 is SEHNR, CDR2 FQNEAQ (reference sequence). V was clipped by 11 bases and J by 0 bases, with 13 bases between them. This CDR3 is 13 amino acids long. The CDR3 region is CAGDGVLNTEAFF. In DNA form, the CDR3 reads TGTGCCGGAGACGGGGTCTTGAACACTGAAGCTTTCTTT.

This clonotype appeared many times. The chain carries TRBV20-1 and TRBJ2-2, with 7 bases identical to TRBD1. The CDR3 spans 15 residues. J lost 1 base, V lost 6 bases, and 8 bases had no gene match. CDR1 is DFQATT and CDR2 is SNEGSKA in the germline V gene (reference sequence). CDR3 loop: CSARQGSLNTGELFF. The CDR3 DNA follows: TGCAGTGCAAGACAGGGTTCCCTGAACACCGGGGAGCTGTTTTTT.

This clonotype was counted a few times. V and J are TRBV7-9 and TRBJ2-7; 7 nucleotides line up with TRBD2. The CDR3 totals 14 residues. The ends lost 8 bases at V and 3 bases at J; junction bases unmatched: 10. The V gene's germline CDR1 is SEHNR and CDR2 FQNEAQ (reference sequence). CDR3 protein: CASLRFGGGYEQYF. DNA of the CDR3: TGTGCCAGCCTCCGCTTTGGCGGGGGCTACGAGCAGTACTTC. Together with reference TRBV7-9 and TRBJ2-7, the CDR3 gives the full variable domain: DTGVSQNPRHKITKRGQNVTFRCDPISEHNRLYWYRQTLGQGPEFLTYFQNEAQLEKSRLLSDRFSAERPKGSFSTLEIQRTEQGDSAMYLCASLRFGGGYEQYFGPGTRLTVT.

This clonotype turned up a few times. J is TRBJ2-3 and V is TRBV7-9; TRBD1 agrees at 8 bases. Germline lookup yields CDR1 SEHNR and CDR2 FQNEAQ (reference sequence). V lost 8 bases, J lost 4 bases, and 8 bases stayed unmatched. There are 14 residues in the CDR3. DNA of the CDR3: TGTGCCAGCGGTCGGGCCAGGGGGCCAGATACGCAGTATTTT. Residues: CASGRARGPDTQYF.

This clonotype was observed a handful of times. The CDR3 here is CASSFQGAAKNIQYF. The CDR3 region has the DNA TGTGCCAGCAGTTTTCAGGGGGCGGCCAAAAACATTCAGTACTTC. The J gene is TRBJ2-4, the V gene TRBV28, with 8 bases that match TRBD1. V was pared by 3 bases and J by 1 base, with 2 bases of the junction left unmatched. Germline V gene data show CDR1 as MDHEN and CDR2 as SYDVKM. This CDR3 has 15 amino acids.

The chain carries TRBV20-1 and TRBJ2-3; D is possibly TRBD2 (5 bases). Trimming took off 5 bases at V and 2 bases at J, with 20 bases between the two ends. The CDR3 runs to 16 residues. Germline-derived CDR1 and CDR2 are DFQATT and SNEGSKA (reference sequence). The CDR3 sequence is CSAEDVRLGDTDTQYF. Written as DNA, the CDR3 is TGCAGTGCTGAAGACGTGAGGCTCGGGGACACAGATACGCAGTATTTT.

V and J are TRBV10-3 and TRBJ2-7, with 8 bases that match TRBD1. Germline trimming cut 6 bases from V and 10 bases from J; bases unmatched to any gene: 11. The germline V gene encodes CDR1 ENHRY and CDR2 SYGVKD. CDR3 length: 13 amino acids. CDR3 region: CAISGNQGAEQYF. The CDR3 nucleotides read TGTGCCATCAGCGGGAATCAGGGGGCGGAACAGTACTTC.

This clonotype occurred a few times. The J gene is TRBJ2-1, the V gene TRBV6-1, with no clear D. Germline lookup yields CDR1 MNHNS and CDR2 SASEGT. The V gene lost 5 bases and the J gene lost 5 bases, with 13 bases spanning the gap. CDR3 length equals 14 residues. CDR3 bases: TGTGCCAGCAGTCCACCCCGATCCGACAATGAGCAGTTCTTC. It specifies CASSPPRSDNEQFF.

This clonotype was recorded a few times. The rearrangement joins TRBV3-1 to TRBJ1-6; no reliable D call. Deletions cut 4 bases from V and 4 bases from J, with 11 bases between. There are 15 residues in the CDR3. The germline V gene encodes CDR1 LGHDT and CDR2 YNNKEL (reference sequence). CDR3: CASSPASPYNSPLHF. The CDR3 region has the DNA TGTGCCAGCAGCCCCGCGAGCCCTTATAATTCACCCCTCCACTTT.

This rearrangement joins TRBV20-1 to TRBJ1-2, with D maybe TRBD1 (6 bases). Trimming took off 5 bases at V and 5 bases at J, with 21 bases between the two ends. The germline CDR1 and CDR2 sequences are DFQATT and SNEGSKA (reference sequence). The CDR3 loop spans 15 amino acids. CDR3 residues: CSAGGGGTTGYGYTF. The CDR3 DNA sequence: TGCAGTGCTGGGGGGGGGGGGACAACGGGTTATGGCTACACCTTC.

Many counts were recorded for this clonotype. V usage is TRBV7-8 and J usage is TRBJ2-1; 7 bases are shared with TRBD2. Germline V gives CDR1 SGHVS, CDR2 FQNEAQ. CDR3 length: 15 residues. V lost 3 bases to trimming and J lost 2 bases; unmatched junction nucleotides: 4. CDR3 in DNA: TGTGCCAGCAGCTTGGGGAGGGTCCCCTACAATGAGCAGTTCTTC. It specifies CASSLGRVPYNEQFF.

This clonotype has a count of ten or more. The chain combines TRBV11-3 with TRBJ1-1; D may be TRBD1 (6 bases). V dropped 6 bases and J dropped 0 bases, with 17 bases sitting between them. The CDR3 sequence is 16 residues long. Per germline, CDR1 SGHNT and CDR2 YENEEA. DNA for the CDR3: TGTGCCAGCAGTTACCCCCGGGACACTCTGAACACTGAAGCTTTCTTT. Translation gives CASSYPRDTLNTEAFF. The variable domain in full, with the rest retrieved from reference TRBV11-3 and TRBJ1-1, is EAGVVQSPRYKIIEKKQPVAFWCNPISGHNTLYWYLQNLGQGPELLIRYENEEAVDDSQLPKDRFSAERLKGVDSTLKIQPAELGDSAVYLCASSYPRDTLNTEAFFGQGTRLTVV.

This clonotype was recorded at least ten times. CDR3 residues: CASSLALQTEAFF. In nucleotides, the CDR3 is TGCGCCAGCAGCTTGGCCCTCCAGACTGAAGCTTTCTTT. The chain uses TRBV5-1 and TRBJ1-1, with D unresolved. The CDR3 extends over 13 amino acids. The V gene's germline CDR1 is SGHRS and CDR2 YFSETQ. Trimming cost V 0 bases and J 5 bases, with 8 bases left between them.

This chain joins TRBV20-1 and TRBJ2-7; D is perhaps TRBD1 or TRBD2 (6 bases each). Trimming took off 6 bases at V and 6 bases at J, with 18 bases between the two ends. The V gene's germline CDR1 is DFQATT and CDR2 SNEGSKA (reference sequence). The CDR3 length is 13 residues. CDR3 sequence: CSACVEGGGEQYF. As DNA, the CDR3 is TGCAGTGCGTGCGTAGAAGGGGGAGGCGAGCAGTACTTC.